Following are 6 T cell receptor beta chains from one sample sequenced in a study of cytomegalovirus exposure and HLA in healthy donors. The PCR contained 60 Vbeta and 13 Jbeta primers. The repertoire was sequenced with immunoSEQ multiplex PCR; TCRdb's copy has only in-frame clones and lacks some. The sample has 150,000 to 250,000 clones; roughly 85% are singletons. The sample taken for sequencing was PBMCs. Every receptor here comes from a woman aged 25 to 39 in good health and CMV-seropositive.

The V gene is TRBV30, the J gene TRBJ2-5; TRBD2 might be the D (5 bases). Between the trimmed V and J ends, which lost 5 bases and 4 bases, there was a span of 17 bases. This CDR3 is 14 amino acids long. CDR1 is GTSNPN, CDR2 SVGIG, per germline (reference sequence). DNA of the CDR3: TGTGCCTGGCTGATTAGAGGGAGAGGAGAGACCCAGTACTTC. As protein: CAWLIRGRGETQYF.

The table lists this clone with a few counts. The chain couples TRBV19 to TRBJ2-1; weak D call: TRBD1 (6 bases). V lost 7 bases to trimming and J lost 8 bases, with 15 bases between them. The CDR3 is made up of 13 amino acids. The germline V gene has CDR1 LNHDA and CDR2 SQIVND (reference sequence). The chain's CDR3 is CASKAGAFDEQFF. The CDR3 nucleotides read TGTGCCAGTAAGGCAGGGGCCTTCGATGAGCAGTTCTTC.

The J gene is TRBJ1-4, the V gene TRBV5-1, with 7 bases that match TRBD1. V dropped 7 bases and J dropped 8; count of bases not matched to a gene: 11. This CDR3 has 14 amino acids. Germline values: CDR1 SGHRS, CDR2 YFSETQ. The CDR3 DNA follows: TGCGCCAGCGGTCCGGGACAGATACGGGAAAAACTGTTTTTT. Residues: CASGPGQIREKLFF.

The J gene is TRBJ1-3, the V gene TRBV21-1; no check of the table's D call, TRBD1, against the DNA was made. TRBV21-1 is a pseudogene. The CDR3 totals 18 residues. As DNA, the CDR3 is TGTGCCAGCAGCAAAGGGGCAAACAGGGTACTCTCTGGAAACACCATATATTTT. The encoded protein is CASSKGANRVLSGNTIYF.

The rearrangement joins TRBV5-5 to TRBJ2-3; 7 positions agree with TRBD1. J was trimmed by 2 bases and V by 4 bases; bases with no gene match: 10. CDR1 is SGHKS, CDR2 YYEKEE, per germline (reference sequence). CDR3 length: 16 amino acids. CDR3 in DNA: TGTGCCAGCAGCCAGGGACAGACCTTTAACACAGATACGCAGTATTTT. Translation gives CASSQGQTFNTDTQYF.

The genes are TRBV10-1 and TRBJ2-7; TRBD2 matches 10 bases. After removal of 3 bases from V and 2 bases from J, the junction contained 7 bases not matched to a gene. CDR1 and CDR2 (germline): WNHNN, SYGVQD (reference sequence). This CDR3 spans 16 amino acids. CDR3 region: CASSDLAGAAPYEQYF. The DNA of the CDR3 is TGCGCCAGCAGTGATCTAGCGGGGGCTGCGCCCTACGAGCAGTACTTC.